A selection of T cell receptor beta chains follows, all from one sample in a study of cytomegalovirus exposure and HLA in healthy donors. Assay: immunoSEQ multiplex PCR; the TCRdb copy retains only in-frame clones and omits some. Altogether roughly 100,000 clones are present, 85% to 90% being singletons, with the ten largest covering about 3.9%. What was sequenced was PBMCs. These receptors all come from a man between 25 and 39 years old in good health and CMV-seronegative. Each CDR3 is given with its conserved first and last residue. Fields, in order: V gene, clone size, D gene, J gene, CDR3 DNA, CDR3 protein. A D gene is named only where the DNA matches it firmly. Some rows have no size entry. The others give once, few or many, or a class for an expanded clone.

v_call: TRBV10-3; clone_size: once; d_call: TRBD1; j_call: TRBJ1-6; cdr3_nt: TGTGCCATCAGTGCGGGGACAGGTAATTCACCCCTCCACTTT; cdr3_aa: CAISAGTGNSPLHF
v_call: TRBV18; clone_size: -; d_call: TRBD2; j_call: TRBJ2-5; cdr3_nt: TGTGCCAGCTTCACCGGGAGGGGGAACCAAGAGACCCAGTACTTC; cdr3_aa: CASFTGRGNQETQYF
v_call: TRBV4-1; clone_size: -; d_call: -; j_call: TRBJ2-3; cdr3_nt: TGCGCCAGCAGCTCCGGAAGGGGCCCGGCAGATACGCAGTATTTT; cdr3_aa: CASSSGRGPADTQYF
v_call: TRBV4-2; clone_size: -; d_call: -; j_call: TRBJ2-3; cdr3_nt: TGTGCCAGCAGCCAAGTATTATCTTGGGCAGGGCGTACCACAGATACGCAGTATTTT; cdr3_aa: CASSQVLSWAGRTTDTQYF
v_call: TRBV11-3; clone_size: -; d_call: TRBD1; j_call: TRBJ2-2; cdr3_nt: TGTGCCAGCAGCTCGGGACAGCGTATCGGGGAGCTGTTTTTT; cdr3_aa: CASSSGQRIGELFF
v_call: TRBV6-6; clone_size: once; d_call: TRBD1; j_call: TRBJ1-5; cdr3_nt: TGTGCCAGCAGAGCCGGGACAGGCAATCAGCCCCAGCATTTT; cdr3_aa: CASRAGTGNQPQHF
v_call: TRBV18; clone_size: -; d_call: TRBD2; j_call: TRBJ2-7; cdr3_nt: TGTGCCAGCTCACCAATAGTACGGGGGGGAAACGAGCAGTACTTC; cdr3_aa: CASSPIVRGGNEQYF
v_call: TRBV5-1; clone_size: -; d_call: -; j_call: TRBJ1-1; cdr3_nt: TGCGCCAGTTATCAGGTGAACACTGAAGCTTTCTTT; cdr3_aa: CASYQVNTEAFF
v_call: TRBV10-1; clone_size: -; d_call: TRBD2; j_call: TRBJ2-1; cdr3_nt: TGCGCCAGCAAAAGGACTAGCGGGAGTGTCTATGAGCAGTTCTTC; cdr3_aa: CASKRTSGSVYEQFF
v_call: TRBV18; clone_size: once; d_call: -; j_call: TRBJ1-5; cdr3_nt: TGTGCCAGCTCACCAGGGGGCGGCGAACAGCCCCAGCATTTT; cdr3_aa: CASSPGGGEQPQHF
v_call: TRBV15; clone_size: -; d_call: TRBD1; j_call: TRBJ2-7; cdr3_nt: TGTGCCACCAGCAGGGGGACAGTGATCTCCTACGAGCAGTACTTC; cdr3_aa: CATSRGTVISYEQYF
v_call: TRBV28; clone_size: -; d_call: TRBD2; j_call: TRBJ2-6; cdr3_nt: TGTGCCAGCAGTTTAAGAGCGGGGAGCTCTGGGGCCAACGTCCTGACTTTC; cdr3_aa: CASSLRAGSSGANVLTF
v_call: TRBV4-1; clone_size: -; d_call: -; j_call: TRBJ1-1; cdr3_nt: TGCGCCAGCAGCCTCTTCGCGGAGGTGAACACTGAAGCTTTCTTT; cdr3_aa: CASSLFAEVNTEAFF
v_call: TRBV15; clone_size: -; d_call: TRBD1; j_call: TRBJ2-7; cdr3_nt: TGTGCCACCAGTATTAGGACAGGTGACGACGAGCAGTACTTC; cdr3_aa: CATSIRTGDDEQYF
v_call: TRBV29-1; clone_size: -; d_call: TRBD1; j_call: TRBJ2-7; cdr3_nt: TGCAGCGCTAGACAGGGCTCCTACGAGCAGTACTTC; cdr3_aa: CSARQGSYEQYF
v_call: TRBV11-2; clone_size: -; d_call: -; j_call: TRBJ2-7; cdr3_nt: TGTGCCAGCAGCTTAGACAGAAACCGATATACCTCCTACGAGCAGTACTTC; cdr3_aa: CASSLDRNRYTSYEQYF
v_call: TRBV29-1; clone_size: -; d_call: -; j_call: TRBJ1-1; cdr3_nt: TGCAGCGTTGACGGGAGGGGGACTGAAGCTTTCTTT; cdr3_aa: CSVDGRGTEAFF
v_call: TRBV29-1; clone_size: -; d_call: -; j_call: TRBJ1-2; cdr3_nt: TGCAGCGTTTATGAACAGGACCTGAGCTATGGCTACACCTTC; cdr3_aa: CSVYEQDLSYGYTF
v_call: TRBV30; clone_size: -; d_call: TRBD1; j_call: TRBJ2-7; cdr3_nt: TGTGCCTGGAACCTAGGACAGGTTTACGAGCAGTACTTC; cdr3_aa: CAWNLGQVYEQYF
v_call: TRBV30; clone_size: -; d_call: -; j_call: TRBJ2-5; cdr3_nt: TGTGCCTGGAGCGGAGGGACCCAGTACTTC; cdr3_aa: CAWSGGTQYF
v_call: TRBV15; clone_size: -; d_call: -; j_call: TRBJ2-5; cdr3_nt: TGTGCCACCGGTGCATCGTTAGTGGGGAGGGAGACCCAGTACTTC; cdr3_aa: CATGASLVGRETQYF
v_call: TRBV28; clone_size: few; d_call: TRBD1; j_call: TRBJ2-5; cdr3_nt: TGTGCCAGCACCCGGAGCTGGAGGGGACAGGGCTTATTTGTGACCCAGTACTTC; cdr3_aa: CASTRSWRGQGLFVTQYF
v_call: TRBV30; clone_size: once; d_call: TRBD1; j_call: TRBJ2-5; cdr3_nt: TGTGCCTGGAGTAGGGGACAGGGGGCTGGGGAGACCCAGTACTTC; cdr3_aa: CAWSRGQGAGETQYF
v_call: TRBV30; clone_size: -; d_call: TRBD1; j_call: TRBJ2-1; cdr3_nt: TGTGCCTGGACAGACAGGGACAATGAGCAGTTCTTC; cdr3_aa: CAWTDRDNEQFF
v_call: TRBV6-1; clone_size: -; d_call: TRBD2; j_call: TRBJ2-1; cdr3_nt: TGTGCCAGCAGGCTAGGACTAGTGTGGGATGAGCAGTTCTTC; cdr3_aa: CASRLGLVWDEQFF
v_call: TRBV5-6; clone_size: -; d_call: TRBD2; j_call: TRBJ2-7; cdr3_nt: TGTGCCAGCAGCCCAAGCGGGAGCTCCTACGAGCAGTACTTC; cdr3_aa: CASSPSGSSYEQYF
v_call: TRBV18; clone_size: -; d_call: TRBD2; j_call: TRBJ2-3; cdr3_nt: TGTGCCAGCTCACCTGGACTAGCGGGGTTCACAGATACGCAGTATTTT; cdr3_aa: CASSPGLAGFTDTQYF
v_call: TRBV29-1; clone_size: -; d_call: -; j_call: TRBJ1-5; cdr3_nt: TGCAGCGCTTCCACAGGGAGGGGCAATCAGCCCCAGCATTTT; cdr3_aa: CSASTGRGNQPQHF
v_call: TRBV5-4; clone_size: -; d_call: TRBD1; j_call: TRBJ2-4; cdr3_nt: TGTGCCAGCAGCTTTGTTACGGACAGGACCAAAAACATTCAGTACTTC; cdr3_aa: CASSFVTDRTKNIQYF
v_call: TRBV6-1; clone_size: -; d_call: TRBD2; j_call: TRBJ2-5; cdr3_nt: TGTGCCAGCAGTGAAGCGAGAGGGACTAGCGGCCTCCAAGAGACCCAGTACTTC; cdr3_aa: CASSEARGTSGLQETQYF
v_call: TRBV27; clone_size: -; d_call: TRBD1; j_call: TRBJ2-7; cdr3_nt: TGTGCCAGCAGCCCTGGGACAGCCTACGAGCAGTACTTC; cdr3_aa: CASSPGTAYEQYF
v_call: TRBV5-6; clone_size: -; d_call: TRBD2; j_call: TRBJ2-7; cdr3_nt: TGTGCCAGCAGCCGGTTGACTAGCGATCAGTCCGAGCAGTACTTC; cdr3_aa: CASSRLTSDQSEQYF
v_call: TRBV6-5; clone_size: -; d_call: -; j_call: TRBJ2-1; cdr3_nt: TGTGCCAGCAGTTTTGGGGGCTTCTACAATGAGCAGTTCTTC; cdr3_aa: CASSFGGFYNEQFF
v_call: TRBV2; clone_size: -; d_call: TRBD2; j_call: TRBJ2-3; cdr3_nt: TGTGCCAGCAGTGTACTAGCGGGAGCGTCAGATACGCAGTATTTT; cdr3_aa: CASSVLAGASDTQYF
v_call: TRBV6-1; clone_size: -; d_call: -; j_call: TRBJ1-1; cdr3_nt: TGTGCCAGCAGTGAGCTACGTGGCACTGAAGCTTTCTTT; cdr3_aa: CASSELRGTEAFF
v_call: TRBV18; clone_size: -; d_call: TRBD2; j_call: TRBJ2-2; cdr3_nt: TGTGCCAGCTCAGGACGGCGGGGGGACACCGGGGAGCTGTTTTTT; cdr3_aa: CASSGRRGDTGELFF
v_call: TRBV4-2; clone_size: -; d_call: -; j_call: TRBJ2-1; cdr3_nt: TGTGCCAGCAGCCTCGGAGGCAATGAGCAGTTCTTC; cdr3_aa: CASSLGGNEQFF
v_call: TRBV5-4; clone_size: -; d_call: -; j_call: TRBJ1-1; cdr3_nt: TGTGCCAGCACCCTGCCCGGGAGCGGCACTGAAGCTTTCTTT; cdr3_aa: CASTLPGSGTEAFF
v_call: TRBV7-9; clone_size: -; d_call: -; j_call: TRBJ2-2; cdr3_nt: TGTGCCAGCACCCGGGGACTCCCCGGGGAGCTGTTTTTT; cdr3_aa: CASTRGLPGELFF
v_call: TRBV11-2; clone_size: -; d_call: -; j_call: TRBJ2-5; cdr3_nt: TGTGCCAGCAGTGGAAGACTGGCTAGATATCAAGAGACCCAGTACTTC; cdr3_aa: CASSGRLARYQETQYF
v_call: TRBV27; clone_size: -; d_call: -; j_call: TRBJ2-7; cdr3_nt: TGTGCCAGCGGAAGTTACAGGGATGTAGGGCAGTACTTC; cdr3_aa: CASGSYRDVGQYF
v_call: TRBV7-7; clone_size: -; d_call: TRBD2; j_call: TRBJ2-7; cdr3_nt: TGTGCCAGCAGCCCGGGACTAGCGGGAGGTGCCGACGAGCAGTACTTC; cdr3_aa: CASSPGLAGGADEQYF
v_call: TRBV7-9; clone_size: -; d_call: -; j_call: TRBJ1-5; cdr3_nt: TGTGCCAGCAGCTTAGAAAGGGAGGGTCAGCCCCAGCATTTT; cdr3_aa: CASSLEREGQPQHF
v_call: TRBV5-1; clone_size: -; d_call: -; j_call: TRBJ2-7; cdr3_nt: TGCGCCAGCAGTAACCCCACAGGGCTCCCCAGCGAGCAGTACTTC; cdr3_aa: CASSNPTGLPSEQYF
v_call: TRBV4-2; clone_size: -; d_call: -; j_call: TRBJ2-7; cdr3_nt: TGTGCCAGCAGCGACCCACGGGGACAACGCTACGAGCAGTACTTC; cdr3_aa: CASSDPRGQRYEQYF
v_call: TRBV28; clone_size: -; d_call: -; j_call: TRBJ2-1; cdr3_nt: TGTGCCAGCAGCCCTACTTGGAATGAGCAGTTCTTC; cdr3_aa: CASSPTWNEQFF
v_call: TRBV4-1; clone_size: -; d_call: TRBD2; j_call: TRBJ2-7; cdr3_nt: TGCGCCAGTAGCCTTGAGGAGGTAGCGGGGGGATCCTACGAGCAGTACTTC; cdr3_aa: CASSLEEVAGGSYEQYF
v_call: TRBV5-8; clone_size: -; d_call: -; j_call: TRBJ2-5; cdr3_nt: TGTGCCAGCAGGAAGGGGGTGGTTGAGACCCAGTACTTC; cdr3_aa: CASRKGVVETQYF
v_call: TRBV4-3; clone_size: -; d_call: TRBD2; j_call: TRBJ2-1; cdr3_nt: TGCGCCAGCAGCCAAGGCCTGGGGACTAGCGGGAGGGCAGGCAATGAGCAGTTCTTC; cdr3_aa: CASSQGLGTSGRAGNEQFF
v_call: TRBV11-1; clone_size: -; d_call: TRBD2; j_call: TRBJ2-2; cdr3_nt: TGTGCCAGCAGCCGTGGGATTCGGGAGGTGACCGGGGAGCTGTTTTTT; cdr3_aa: CASSRGIREVTGELFF
v_call: TRBV11-2; clone_size: -; d_call: TRBD2; j_call: TRBJ2-7; cdr3_nt: TGTGCCAGCAGCGGGGAGTTTCCGGGGGGGTTCTACGAGCAGTACTTC; cdr3_aa: CASSGEFPGGFYEQYF
v_call: TRBV2; clone_size: -; d_call: TRBD1; j_call: TRBJ2-7; cdr3_nt: TGTGCCAGCGCTCCTGGGACAGTGACCTCCTACGAGCAGTACTTC; cdr3_aa: CASAPGTVTSYEQYF
v_call: TRBV9; clone_size: -; d_call: -; j_call: TRBJ1-6; cdr3_nt: TGTGCCAGCAGCCCCGTGGGGGGTTCTAATTCACCCCTCCACTTT; cdr3_aa: CASSPVGGSNSPLHF
v_call: TRBV29-1; clone_size: -; d_call: -; j_call: TRBJ1-5; cdr3_nt: TGCAGCGCCAGCCACGGACTACAAGGGCCCCAGCATTTT; cdr3_aa: CSASHGLQGPQHF
v_call: TRBV29-1; clone_size: -; d_call: TRBD1; j_call: TRBJ1-4; cdr3_nt: TGCAGCGTGGGCAGGGGGAGCCATGAAAAACTGTTTTTT; cdr3_aa: CSVGRGSHEKLFF
v_call: TRBV9; clone_size: -; d_call: -; j_call: TRBJ2-1; cdr3_nt: TGTGCCAGCAGCGCCGAAGCGGCCTTCTTAAGCAATGAGCAGTTCTTC; cdr3_aa: CASSAEAAFLSNEQFF
v_call: TRBV7-8; clone_size: -; d_call: TRBD1; j_call: TRBJ1-2; cdr3_nt: TGTGCCAGCAGCTTTAAGCAGGGGGGACACTACAAACAATACACCTTC; cdr3_aa: CASSFKQGGHYKQYTF
v_call: TRBV18; clone_size: -; d_call: -; j_call: TRBJ1-4; cdr3_nt: TGTGCCAGCTCACGGGGGCGAGGGGAAAAACTGTTTTTT; cdr3_aa: CASSRGRGEKLFF
v_call: TRBV5-1; clone_size: -; d_call: -; j_call: TRBJ1-5; cdr3_nt: TGCGCCAGCAGCTTGGGCCTTGTGGCCCCCTTACACGTGTATAGCAATCAGCCCCAGCATTTT; cdr3_aa: CASSLGLVAPLHVYSNQPQHF